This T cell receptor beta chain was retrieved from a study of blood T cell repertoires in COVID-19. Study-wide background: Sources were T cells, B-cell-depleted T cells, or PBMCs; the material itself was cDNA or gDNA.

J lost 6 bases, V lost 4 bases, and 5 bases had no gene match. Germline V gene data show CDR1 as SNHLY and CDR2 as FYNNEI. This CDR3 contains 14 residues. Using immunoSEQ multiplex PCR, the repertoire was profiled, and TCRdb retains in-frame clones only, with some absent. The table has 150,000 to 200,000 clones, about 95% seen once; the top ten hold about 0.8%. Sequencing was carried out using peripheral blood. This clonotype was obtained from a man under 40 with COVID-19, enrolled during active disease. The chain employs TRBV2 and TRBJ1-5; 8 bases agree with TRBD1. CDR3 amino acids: CASSVDRVAQPQHF. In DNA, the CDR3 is TGTGCCAGCAGTGTGGACAGGGTGGCTCAGCCCCAGCATTTT.